The 5 T cell receptor beta chains below all came from one sample that was sequenced in a study of long-term antiretroviral therapy in people with HIV. At the survey level, the v3.0 immunoSEQ assay was run. Sequencing used immunoSEQ multiplex PCR; TCRdb keeps in-frame clones, though not all of them. Here the sample spans over 30,000 clones, around 97% being singletons. The sequences come from unsorted PBMCs, collected 7.6 years after starting antiretroviral therapy. These receptor sequences come from a man aged 30 to 45 with HIV.

The J gene is TRBJ2-6, the V gene TRBV4-3; perhaps TRBD2 as D (5 bases). The germline CDR1 and CDR2 sequences are LGHNA and YSLEER. V lost 3 bases and J 0 bases, leaving 15 bases between the germline ends. The CDR3 consists of 18 residues. CDR3 in amino acids: CASSQEVRPSSGANVLTF. The CDR3 DNA reads as TGCGCCAGCAGCCAGGAGGTGCGTCCAAGCTCTGGGGCCAACGTCCTGACTTTC.

The chain carries TRBV30 and TRBJ2-2; the match to TRBD2 covers 12 bases. The CDR3 totals 15 residues. J lost 11 bases, V lost 4 bases, and 11 bases had no gene match. CDR1 is GTSNPN and CDR2 is SVGIG in the germline V gene (reference sequence). The CDR3 nucleotides read TGTGCCTGGAACAAAAGGACTAGCGGGACGGTCGAGCTGTTTTTT. Translation: CAWNKRTSGTVELFF.

The chain has TRBV9 and TRBJ2-3; D perhaps matches TRBD2 (7 bases). There are 15 residues in the CDR3. Per germline, CDR1 SGDLS and CDR2 YYNGEE. V shed 0 bases and J shed 1 base, with 9 bases lying between them. The CDR3 reads CASSVAGGGTDTQYF. CDR3 in DNA: TGTGCCAGCAGCGTAGCGGGGGGCGGCACAGATACGCAGTATTTT.

CDR3 in DNA: TGTGCCTGGGGAGAGGGAGAGGGCGAAAAACTGTTTTTT. Translation: CAWGEGEGEKLFF. This chain links TRBV7-8 with TRBJ1-4; D not certain. Germline V gives CDR1 SGHVS, CDR2 FQNEAQ. The CDR3 spans 13 residues. V was cut by 11 bases and J by 8 bases, with 18 bases left in between.

The rearrangement links TRBV10-3 to TRBJ2-1; unclear D gene. The CDR3 has 12 amino acids. Germline-derived CDR1 and CDR2 are ENHRY and SYGVKD. Trimming left V 7 bases short and J 6 bases short, with 10 bases between. The CDR3, as DNA: TGTGCCATCACCGACCCCCCCAATGAGCAGTTCTTC. Its protein is CAITDPPNEQFF.